This T cell receptor (beta chain) stems from a study of low-dose radiotherapy and immunotherapy resistance in tumors. Study at large: Those assigned to Cohort 2 were treated with 1 Gy per fraction every two weeks (13 Gy in total over 26 weeks). Every two weeks, the protocol called for intravenous cyclophosphamide at 200 mg/m2. It was given one day before each radiation and immunotherapy administration.

Primers used for first-strand cDNA, a TRAV- and TRBV-specific set, covered both alpha and beta chains. Over around 19 PCR cycles, TCRs were amplified from a constant-region primer and V-primer adapter. Following isolation, mRNA was amplified via in vitro transcription. TCRdb ran MiXCR on the reads and lists one entry per CDR3 protein. Of 59,000 or so distinct CDR3 sequences in the sample, around 27% were seen once. Time point in this sample: before trial treatment. Those eligible were patients bearing advanced solid tumors lacking tumor-infiltrating lymphocytes. By sample share, this clonotype is medium-sized. V dropped 0 bases and J dropped 5 bases, with 12 bases sitting between them. In germline, CDR1 is LGHNA, CDR2 YNFKEQ. This CDR3 is 15 amino acids long.

The chain employs TRBV4-2 and TRBJ2-3; perhaps TRBD1 as D (6 bases). The specimen was PBMCs, collected before treatment. The clonotype comes from a male donor with rectosigmoid adenocarcinoma. In DNA, the CDR3 is TGTGCCAGCAGCCAAGATGTGGGGGCGGTAGATACGCAGTATTTT. It specifies CASSQDVGAVDTQYF.